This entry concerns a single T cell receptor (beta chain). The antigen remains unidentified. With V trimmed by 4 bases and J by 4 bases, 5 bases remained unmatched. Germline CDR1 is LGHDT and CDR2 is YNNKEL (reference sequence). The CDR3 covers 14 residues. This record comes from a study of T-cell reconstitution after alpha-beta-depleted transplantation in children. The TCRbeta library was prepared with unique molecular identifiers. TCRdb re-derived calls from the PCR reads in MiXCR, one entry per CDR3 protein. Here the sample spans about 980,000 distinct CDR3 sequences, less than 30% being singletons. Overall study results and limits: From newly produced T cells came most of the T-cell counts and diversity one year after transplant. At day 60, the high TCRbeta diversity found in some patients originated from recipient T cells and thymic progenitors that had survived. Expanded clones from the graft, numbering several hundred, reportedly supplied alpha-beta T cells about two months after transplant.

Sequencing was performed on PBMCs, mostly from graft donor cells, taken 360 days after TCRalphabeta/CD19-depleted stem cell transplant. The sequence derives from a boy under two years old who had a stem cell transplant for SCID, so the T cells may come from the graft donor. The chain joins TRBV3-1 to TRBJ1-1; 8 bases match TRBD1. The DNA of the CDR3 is TGTGCCAGCAGCCTTTTTACAGGGGGCACTGAAGCTTTCTTT. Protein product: CASSLFTGGTEAFF.